This T cell receptor beta chain came from a study of type 1 and type 2 diabetes patients (dated by TCRdb to about 2016). About the study as a whole: Recruited in China, the cohort was made up of 8 or 9 type 1 diabetes patients, four type 2 diabetes patients and about 6 nondiabetic controls. A total of over 15,000,000 paired-end reads was generated across the whole study. In the study, high-throughput sequencing was used to profile TCRbeta repertoires so that type 1 diabetes, type 2 diabetes and nondiabetic individuals could be compared. Type 2 diabetes patients were used as a disease comparison group for the type 1 diabetes patients. When approximately 21-cycle amplification was compared with 25-cycle amplification, V gene usage looked similar, suggesting that primer efficiencies were similar and PCR bias was random. Across the study, CD4+ and CD8+ T cells were positively selected from PBMCs by means of CD4 or CD8 MicroBeads on MACS columns. TCRbeta libraries were sequenced paired-end on Illumina HiSeq 2000 or MiSeq instruments. Broad study findings and their caveats: The study groups were not matched for age and gender, which could bias interpretation. Because only a limited number of T2D and control samples were sequenced, some T1D-only HECs might also be present in more T2D or control samples. Highly correlated V and J gene usage patterns were observed for type 2 diabetes and control samples, with an average of around 0.97 between samples. Only a few highly-expanded CD4+ clones (median one) were found in type 2 diabetes patients, and these clones made up a median about 3.9% of reads. Type 2 diabetes repertoires showed high diversity, significantly greater than type 1 diabetes repertoires in both CD4+ and CD8+ T cells.

Instrument used: Illumina MiSeq. Genomic DNA from sorted T cell subsets was used as template for TCRbeta CDR3 amplification. The TCRbeta CDR3 region was amplified by multiplex PCR with 30 forward and 13 reverse primers. After the PCR products were purified with AMPure XP beads, a second PCR of about 25 cycles was run to add indices and adaptors. Before sequencing, the libraries were purified from gel with the QIAquick Gel Extraction Kit. The published analysis was carried out like this. Paired-end reads were merged using FLASH and were aligned with IgBLAST to IMGT V, D and J germline references. After reads whose alignment identity to germline references fell below 70% were discarded, 9 million to 12 million reads remained study-wide. Following IMGT definitions, CDR3 boundaries, reading frame and productivity were assigned. A highly-expanded clone was defined as any clone making up 1% or more of reads, and normalized Shannon entropy served as the measure of diversity. Unpaired two-tailed t-tests were used to test group differences in Shannon entropy. TCRdb reanalyzed the raw reads on its own, using fastp at Q25 for trimming and MiXCR for clone calling, and kept in-frame beta chains. Merged by CDR3 protein, the rows form single entries marked with the most common genes and DNA. These V and J calls originate from TCRdb's pipeline instead of the authors' own analysis. This sample gives about 290,000 distinct CDR3 sequences in total; around 47% of them show up just once. The ten largest clones capture about 13% of the sample.

Trimming removed 6 bases from V and 2 bases from J, leaving 8 bases between the germline ends. Sequences MDHEN (CDR1) and SYDVKM (CDR2) are obtained from the germline V gene. Spanning cysteine to phenylalanine, the CDR3 consists of 13 amino acids. Only the CDR3 region is kept as DNA, spanning 39 bases read in frame from base 1. Every diabetic patient fulfilled standard classification criteria for type 1 or type 2 diabetes, and glucose and C-peptide were evaluated using WHO-recommended methods. Donors with other autoimmune diseases or infections within the previous four weeks were excluded. Approximately 9.8 milliliters of peripheral blood were drawn from each participant. PBMCs were isolated with LymphoPrep density separation. Concerning this clonotype: What this receptor recognizes is not known. Qualities for individual bases were not recorded, and no much larger clone is one base off.

The clonotype originates from a man younger than 35 with type 2 diabetes. The sequence links TRBV28 to TRBJ2-1, with the D call tentatively TRBD1 or TRBD2, each fitting 5 bases. The sample taken for sequencing was peripheral blood mononuclear cells (PBMCs). The CDR3 reads as follows: CASRGTPYNEQFF. The base sequence is TGTGCCAGCAGGGGGACGCCCTACAATGAGCAGTTCTTC.